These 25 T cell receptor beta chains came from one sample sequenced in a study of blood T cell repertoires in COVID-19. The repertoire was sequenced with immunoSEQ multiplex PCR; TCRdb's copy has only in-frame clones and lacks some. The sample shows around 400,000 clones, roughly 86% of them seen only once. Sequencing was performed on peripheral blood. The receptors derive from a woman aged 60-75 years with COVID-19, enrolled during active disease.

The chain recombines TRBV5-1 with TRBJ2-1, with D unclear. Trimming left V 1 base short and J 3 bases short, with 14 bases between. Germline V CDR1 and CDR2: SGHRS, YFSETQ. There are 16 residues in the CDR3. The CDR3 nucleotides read TGCGCCAGCAGCTTGTTGGGCCCCCAGGACTACAATGAGCAGTTCTTC. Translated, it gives CASSLLGPQDYNEQFF.

CDR3: CASSFFGTGGEKLFF. CDR3 nucleotides: TGTGCCAGCAGCTTTTTTGGGACAGGGGGGGAAAAACTGTTTTTT. The chain joins TRBV7-2 to TRBJ1-4; the match to TRBD1 covers 11 bases. The J segment lost 8 bases and the V segment lost 3 bases, leaving 5 bases of the junction unmatched. The CDR3 length is 15 residues. Germline V gene lookup returns CDR1 SGHTA and CDR2 FQGNSA.

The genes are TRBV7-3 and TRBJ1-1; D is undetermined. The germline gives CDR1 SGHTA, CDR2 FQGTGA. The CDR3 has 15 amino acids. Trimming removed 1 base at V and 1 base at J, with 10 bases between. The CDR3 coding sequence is TGTGCCAGCAGCTTAAGTGGGAGCCGGAACACTGAAGCTTTCTTT. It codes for CASSLSGSRNTEAFF. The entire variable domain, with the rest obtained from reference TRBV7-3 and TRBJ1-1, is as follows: GAGVSQTPSNKVTEKGKYVELRCDPISGHTALYWYRQSLGQGPEFLIYFQGTGAADDSGLPNDRFFAVRPEGSVSTLKIQRTERGDSAVYLCASSLSGSRNTEAFFGQGTRLTVV.

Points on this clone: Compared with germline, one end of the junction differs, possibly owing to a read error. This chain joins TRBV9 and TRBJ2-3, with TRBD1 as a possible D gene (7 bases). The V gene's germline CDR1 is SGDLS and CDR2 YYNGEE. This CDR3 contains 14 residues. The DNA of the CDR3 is TGTGCCAGCAGCCTTGTTGGGGGGACAGATACGCAATATTTT. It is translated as CASSLVGGTDTQYF. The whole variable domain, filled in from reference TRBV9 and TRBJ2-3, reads DSGVTQTPKHLITATGQRVTLRCSPRSGDLSVYWYQQSLDQGLQFLIQYYNGEERAKGNILERFSAQQFPDLHSELNLSSLELGDSALYFCASSLVGGTDTQYFGPGTRLTVL.

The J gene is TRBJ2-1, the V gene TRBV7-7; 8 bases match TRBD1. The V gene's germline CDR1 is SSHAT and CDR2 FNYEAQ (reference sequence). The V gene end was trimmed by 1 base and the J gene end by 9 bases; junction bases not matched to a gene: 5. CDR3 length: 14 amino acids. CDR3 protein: CASSLDRGAGEQFF. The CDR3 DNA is TGTGCCAGCAGCTTAGACAGGGGGGCGGGTGAGCAGTTCTTC.

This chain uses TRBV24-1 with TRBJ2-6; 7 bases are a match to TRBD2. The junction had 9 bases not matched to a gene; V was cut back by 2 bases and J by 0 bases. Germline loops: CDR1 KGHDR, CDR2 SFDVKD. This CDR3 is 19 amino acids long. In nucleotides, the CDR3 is TGTGCCACCAGTGATTCCATCGGGGGGAAAAACTCTGGGGCCAACGTCCTGACTTTC. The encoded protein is CATSDSIGGKNSGANVLTF.

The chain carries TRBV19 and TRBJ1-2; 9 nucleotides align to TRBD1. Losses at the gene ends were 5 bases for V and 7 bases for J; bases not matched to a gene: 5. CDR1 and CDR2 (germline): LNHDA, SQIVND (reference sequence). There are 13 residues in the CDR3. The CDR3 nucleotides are TGTGCCAGTAGTGTGGACAGGGGAGGTGGCTACACCTTC. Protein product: CASSVDRGGGYTF.

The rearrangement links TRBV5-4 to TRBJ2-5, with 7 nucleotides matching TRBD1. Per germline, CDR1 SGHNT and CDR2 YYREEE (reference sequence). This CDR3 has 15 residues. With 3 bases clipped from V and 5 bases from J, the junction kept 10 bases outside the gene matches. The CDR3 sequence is CASSYDRAQRETQYF. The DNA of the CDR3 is TGTGCCAGCAGCTACGACAGGGCCCAACGGGAGACCCAGTACTTC.

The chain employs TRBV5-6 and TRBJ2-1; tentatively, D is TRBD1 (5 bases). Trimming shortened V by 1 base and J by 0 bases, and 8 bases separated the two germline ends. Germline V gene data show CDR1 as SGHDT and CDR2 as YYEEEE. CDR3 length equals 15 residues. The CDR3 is CASSLWGHSYNEQFF. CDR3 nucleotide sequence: TGTGCCAGCAGCTTGTGGGGCCACTCCTACAATGAGCAGTTCTTC.

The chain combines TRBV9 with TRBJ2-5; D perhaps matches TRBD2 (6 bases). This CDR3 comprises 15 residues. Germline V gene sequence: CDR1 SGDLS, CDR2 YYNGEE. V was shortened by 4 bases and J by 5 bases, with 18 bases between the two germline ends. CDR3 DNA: TGTGCCAGCAGCTTAGGGACTGCCCCCTGGGAGACCCAGTACTTC. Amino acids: CASSLGTAPWETQYF.

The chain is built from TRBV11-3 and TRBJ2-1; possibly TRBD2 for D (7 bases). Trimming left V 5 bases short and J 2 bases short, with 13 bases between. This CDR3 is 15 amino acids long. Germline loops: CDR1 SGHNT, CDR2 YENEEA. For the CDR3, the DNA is TGTGCCAGCAGCGTGGGGGCGGGGGCCTACAATGAGCAGTTCTTC. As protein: CASSVGAGAYNEQFF.

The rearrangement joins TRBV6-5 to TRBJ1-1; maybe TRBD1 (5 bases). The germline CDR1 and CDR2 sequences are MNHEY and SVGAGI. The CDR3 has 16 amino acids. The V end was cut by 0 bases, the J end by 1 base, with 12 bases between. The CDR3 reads CASSYSSRTQNTEAFF. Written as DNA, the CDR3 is TGTGCCAGCAGTTACTCGAGCAGGACACAGAACACTGAAGCTTTCTTT.

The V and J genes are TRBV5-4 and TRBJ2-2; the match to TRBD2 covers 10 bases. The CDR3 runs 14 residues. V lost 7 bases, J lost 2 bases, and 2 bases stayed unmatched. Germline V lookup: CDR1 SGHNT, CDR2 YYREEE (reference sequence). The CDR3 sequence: CASRTSGNTGELFF. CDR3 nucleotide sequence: TGTGCCAGCCGGACTAGCGGTAACACCGGGGAGCTGTTTTTT.

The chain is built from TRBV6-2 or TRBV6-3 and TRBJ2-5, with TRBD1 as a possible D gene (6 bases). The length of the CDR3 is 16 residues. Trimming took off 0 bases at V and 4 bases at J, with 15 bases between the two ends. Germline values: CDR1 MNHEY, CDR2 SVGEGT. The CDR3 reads CASSYSRYRAGETQYF. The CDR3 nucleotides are TGTGCCAGCAGTTACTCGAGGTACAGGGCGGGAGAGACCCAGTACTTC.

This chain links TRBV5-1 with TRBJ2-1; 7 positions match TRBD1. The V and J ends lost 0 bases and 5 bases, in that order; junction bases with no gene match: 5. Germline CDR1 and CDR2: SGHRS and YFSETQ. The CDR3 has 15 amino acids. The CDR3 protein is CASSLGQGRDNEQFF. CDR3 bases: TGCGCCAGCAGCTTGGGACAGGGTAGGGACAATGAGCAGTTCTTC.

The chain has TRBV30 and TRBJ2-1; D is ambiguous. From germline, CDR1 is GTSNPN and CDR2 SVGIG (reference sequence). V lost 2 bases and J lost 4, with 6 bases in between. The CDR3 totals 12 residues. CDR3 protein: CAWSLQYNEQFF. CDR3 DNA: TGTGCCTGGAGTTTACAGTACAATGAGCAGTTCTTC. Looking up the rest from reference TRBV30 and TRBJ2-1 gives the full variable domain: SQTIHQWPATLVQPVGSPLSLECTVEGTSNPNLYWYRQAAGRGLQLLFYSVGIGQISSEVPQNLSASRPQDRQFILSSKKLLLSDSGFYLCAWSLQYNEQFFGPGTRLTVL.

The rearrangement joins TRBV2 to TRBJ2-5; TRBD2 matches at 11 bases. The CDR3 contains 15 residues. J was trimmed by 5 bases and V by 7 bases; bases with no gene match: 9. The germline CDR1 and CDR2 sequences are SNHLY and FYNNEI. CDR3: CASNTLAGGPETQYF. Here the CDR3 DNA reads TGTGCCAGCAACACCCTAGCGGGGGGCCCCGAGACCCAGTACTTC.

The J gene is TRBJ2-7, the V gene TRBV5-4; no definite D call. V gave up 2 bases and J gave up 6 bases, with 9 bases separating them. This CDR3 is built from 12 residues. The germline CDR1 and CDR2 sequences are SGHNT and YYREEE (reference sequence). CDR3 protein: CASSFRASEQYF. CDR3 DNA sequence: TGTGCCAGCAGCTTCCGAGCCTCCGAGCAGTACTTC.

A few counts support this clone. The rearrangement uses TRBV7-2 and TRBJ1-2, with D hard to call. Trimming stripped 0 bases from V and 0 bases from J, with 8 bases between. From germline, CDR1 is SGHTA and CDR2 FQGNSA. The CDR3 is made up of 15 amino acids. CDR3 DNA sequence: TGTGCCAGCAGCTTAGCGTTGCAGTCTAACTATGGCTACACCTTC. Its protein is CASSLALQSNYGYTF.

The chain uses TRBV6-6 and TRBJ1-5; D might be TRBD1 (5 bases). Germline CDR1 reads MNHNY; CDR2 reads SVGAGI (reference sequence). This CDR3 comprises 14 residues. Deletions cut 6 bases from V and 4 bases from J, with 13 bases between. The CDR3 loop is CASRGGTLNQPQHF. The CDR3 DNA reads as TGTGCCAGCAGGGGGGGGACCTTAAATCAGCCCCAGCATTTT.

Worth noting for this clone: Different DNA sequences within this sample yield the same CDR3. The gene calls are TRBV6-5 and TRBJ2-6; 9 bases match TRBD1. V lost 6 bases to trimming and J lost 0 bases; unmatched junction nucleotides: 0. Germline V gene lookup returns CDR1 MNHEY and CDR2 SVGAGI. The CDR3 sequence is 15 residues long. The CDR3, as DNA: TGTGCCAGCAGGACAGGGGGCTCTGGGGCCAACGTCCTGACTTTC. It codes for CASRTGGSGANVLTF.

For the CDR3, the DNA is TGTGCCATCAGGGACAGTATTGGCAATCAGCCCCAGCATTTT. As protein: CAIRDSIGNQPQHF. V usage is TRBV10-3 and J usage is TRBJ1-5; D perhaps matches TRBD1 (6 bases). In germline, CDR1 is ENHRY, CDR2 SYGVKD. Deletions cut 6 bases from V and 2 bases from J, with 11 bases between. This CDR3 has 14 residues.

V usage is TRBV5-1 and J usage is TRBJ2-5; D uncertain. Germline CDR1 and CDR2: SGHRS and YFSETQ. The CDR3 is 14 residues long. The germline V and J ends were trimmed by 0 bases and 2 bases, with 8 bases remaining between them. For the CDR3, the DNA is TGCGCCAGCAGCTTGGGACCCGGGCAAGAGACCCAGTACTTC. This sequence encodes CASSLGPGQETQYF.

The DNA of the CDR3 is TGTGCCAGTAGTGCAAACTTGGGACTAGCGAGACAGTTCTTC. Protein: CASSANLGLARQFF. The rearrangement uses TRBV19 and TRBJ2-1, with TRBD2 matching over 10 bases. The CDR3 consists of 14 residues. Germline V CDR1 and CDR2: LNHDA, SQIVND (reference sequence). V shed 5 bases, J shed 13 bases, and the junction held 11 bases outside the gene matches.

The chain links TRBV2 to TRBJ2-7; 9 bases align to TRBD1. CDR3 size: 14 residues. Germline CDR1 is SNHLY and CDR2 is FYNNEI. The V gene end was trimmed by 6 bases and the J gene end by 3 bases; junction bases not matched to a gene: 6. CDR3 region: CASSLQGAIYEQYF. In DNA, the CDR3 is TGTGCCAGCAGCCTACAGGGGGCGATCTACGAGCAGTACTTC.